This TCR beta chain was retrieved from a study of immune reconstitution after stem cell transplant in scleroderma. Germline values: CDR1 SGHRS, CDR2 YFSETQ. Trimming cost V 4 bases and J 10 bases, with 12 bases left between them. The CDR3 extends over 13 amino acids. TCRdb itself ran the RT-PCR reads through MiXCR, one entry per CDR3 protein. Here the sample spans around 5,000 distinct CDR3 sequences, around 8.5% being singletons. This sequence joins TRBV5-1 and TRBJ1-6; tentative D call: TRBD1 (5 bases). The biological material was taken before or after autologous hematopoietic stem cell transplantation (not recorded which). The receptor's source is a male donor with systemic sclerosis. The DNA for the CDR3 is TGCGCCAGCAGCAGGGACGTCTACTCACCCCTCCACTTT. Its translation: CASSRDVYSPLHF.